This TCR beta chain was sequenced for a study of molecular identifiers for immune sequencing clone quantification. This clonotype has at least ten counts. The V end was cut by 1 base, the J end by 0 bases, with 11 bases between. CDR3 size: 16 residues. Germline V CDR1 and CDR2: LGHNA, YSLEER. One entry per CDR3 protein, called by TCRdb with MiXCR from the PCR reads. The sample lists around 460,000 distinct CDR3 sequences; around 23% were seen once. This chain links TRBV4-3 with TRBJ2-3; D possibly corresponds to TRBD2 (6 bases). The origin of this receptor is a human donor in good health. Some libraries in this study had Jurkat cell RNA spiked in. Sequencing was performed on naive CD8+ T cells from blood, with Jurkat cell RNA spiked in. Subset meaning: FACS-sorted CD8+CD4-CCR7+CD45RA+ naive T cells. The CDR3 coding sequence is TGCGCCAGCAGCCAAGTCGCGGGACCCAGCACAGATACGCAGTATTTT. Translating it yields CASSQVAGPSTDTQYF.